This TCR beta chain was captured in a study of CD8 T cells in ankylosing spondylitis. Study observations and caveats: As for the disease-linked clones, they showed a CD8+ phenotype and occurred at relatively low frequencies in peripheral blood.

V shed 4 bases, J shed 9 bases, and the junction held 9 bases outside the gene matches. The CDR3 is 14 residues long. Germline values: CDR1 SGHTA, CDR2 FQGNSA. This clonotype was seen more than once but under ten times. As yet, its antigen is unknown. TCRdb fed the 5' RACE reads into MiXCR, producing one record per CDR3 protein. The data hold about 160,000 distinct CDR3 sequences, with roughly 10% observed a single time. Sequenced: blood, either unsorted or a sorted T cell fraction (not recorded which). V and J are TRBV7-2 and TRBJ2-1; 7 bases agree with TRBD2. The TCR originated in a female donor with ankylosing spondylitis or in good health (not recorded which). Here the CDR3 DNA reads TGTGCCAGCAGCTCCGGGGCGGGAGCGGGTGAGCAGTTCTTC. It translates to CASSSGAGAGEQFF.